Listed below are T cell receptor beta chains from one sample, sequenced in a study of T cell repertoires in cytomegalovirus infection. The antigens of these receptors remain unknown. TCRdb ran MiXCR on the reads and lists one entry per CDR3 protein. Here the sample spans hundreds of thousands of distinct CDR3 sequences, around 32% being singletons. Sequencing was performed on cultured CD8+ T cells from PBMCs, taken from culture after CMV antigen stimulation. These TCRs come from a human donor in good health (CMV status not recorded). Some clones in this sample may be carry-over from other donors' samples. Each CDR3 is given with its conserved first and last residue. The order of the fields is V gene, clone size, D gene, J gene, CDR3 protein, CDR3 DNA. The D gene is left open where the match is weak. Only part of the rows carry a size: once, few, many, or a class if the clone is expanded.

v_call: TRBV12-3/TRBV12-4
clone_size: many
d_call: NA
j_call: TRBJ1-1
cdr3_aa: CASREGGTEAFF
cdr3_nt: TGTGCCAGCAGAGAAGGGGGCACTGAAGCTTTCTTT

v_call: TRBV29-1
clone_size: NA
d_call: NA
j_call: TRBJ2-2
cdr3_aa: CSVADGNTGELFF
cdr3_nt: TGCAGCGTCGCGGACGGGAACACCGGGGAGCTGTTTTTT

v_call: TRBV6-2/TRBV6-3
clone_size: NA
d_call: NA
j_call: TRBJ1-2
cdr3_aa: CASRNVRGYGYTF
cdr3_nt: TGTGCCAGCAGAAACGTACGGGGGTATGGCTACACCTTC

v_call: TRBV2
clone_size: many
d_call: NA
j_call: TRBJ2-3
cdr3_aa: CASSDPGLAGNTDTQYF
cdr3_nt: TGTGCCAGCAGTGATCCGGGGCTAGCTGGTAACACAGATACGCAGTATTTT

v_call: TRBV19
clone_size: many
d_call: NA
j_call: TRBJ1-1
cdr3_aa: CASSMGVRGEAFF
cdr3_nt: TGTGCCAGTAGTATGGGTGTTAGAGGTGAAGCTTTCTTT

v_call: TRBV7-6
clone_size: NA
d_call: NA
j_call: TRBJ2-2
cdr3_aa: CATSLGWGRQNTGELFF
cdr3_nt: TGTGCCACCAGCCTTGGATGGGGAAGACAGAACACCGGGGAGCTGTTTTTT

v_call: TRBV12-3/TRBV12-4
clone_size: once
d_call: NA
j_call: TRBJ2-5
cdr3_aa: CASSFVAPPKGGEGETQYF
cdr3_nt: TGTGCCAGCAGTTTTGTGGCCCCTCCGAAAGGGGGGGAAGGGGAGACCCAGTACTTC

v_call: TRBV5-6
clone_size: NA
d_call: NA
j_call: TRBJ2-1
cdr3_aa: CASRRWGKIHNEQFF
cdr3_nt: TGTGCCAGCAGGAGGTGGGGGAAAATACACAATGAGCAGTTCTTC

v_call: TRBV6-2/TRBV6-3
clone_size: NA
d_call: TRBD1
j_call: TRBJ1-2
cdr3_aa: CASSSSSGQGLIYGYTF
cdr3_nt: TGTGCCAGCAGTTCGTCATCGGGACAGGGGCTAATCTATGGCTACACCTTC

v_call: TRBV10-3
clone_size: many
d_call: TRBD1
j_call: TRBJ2-1
cdr3_aa: CAISEPRPDRRNNEQFF
cdr3_nt: TGTGCCATCAGTGAGCCCCGGCCGGACAGGCGAAACAATGAGCAGTTCTTC

v_call: TRBV20-1
clone_size: NA
d_call: NA
j_call: TRBJ2-4
cdr3_aa: CSARGGTTYLAKNIQYF
cdr3_nt: TGCAGTGCTAGAGGAGGGACAACTTACCTAGCCAAAAACATTCAGTACTTC

v_call: TRBV24-1
clone_size: NA
d_call: NA
j_call: TRBJ2-1
cdr3_aa: CATSEDSFNEQFF
cdr3_nt: TGTGCCACCAGTGAGGACAGTTTCAATGAGCAGTTCTTC

v_call: TRBV12-3/TRBV12-4
clone_size: NA
d_call: TRBD2
j_call: TRBJ2-4
cdr3_aa: CASSLSSGGAKNIQYF
cdr3_nt: TGTGCCAGCAGTTTAAGTAGCGGGGGGGCCAAAAACATTCAGTACTTC

v_call: TRBV10-3
clone_size: few
d_call: TRBD1
j_call: TRBJ2-6
cdr3_aa: CAIGTGLVGANVLTF
cdr3_nt: TGTGCCATCGGGACAGGGCTAGTTGGGGCCAACGTCCTGACTTTC

v_call: TRBV11-3
clone_size: NA
d_call: NA
j_call: TRBJ2-3
cdr3_aa: CASSKDGSSTDTQYF
cdr3_nt: TGTGCCAGCAGTAAAGACGGGTCTAGCACAGATACGCAGTATTTT

v_call: TRBV2
clone_size: few
d_call: NA
j_call: TRBJ1-3
cdr3_aa: CASTNSGSGNTIYF
cdr3_nt: TGTGCCAGCACCAATTCCGGCTCTGGAAACACCATATATTTT

v_call: TRBV5-5
clone_size: NA
d_call: NA
j_call: TRBJ2-5
cdr3_aa: CASSPPPFQETQYF
cdr3_nt: TGTGCCAGCAGCCCACCACCATTTCAAGAGACCCAGTACTTC

v_call: TRBV6-6
clone_size: once
d_call: TRBD2
j_call: TRBJ2-1
cdr3_aa: CASSYNAAGDSRSYNEQFF
cdr3_nt: TGTGCCAGCAGTTACAACGCAGCGGGGGATAGTAGGTCCTACAATGAGCAGTTCTTC

v_call: TRBV7-9
clone_size: NA
d_call: NA
j_call: TRBJ1-2
cdr3_aa: CASSTSGGDYDYTF
cdr3_nt: TGTGCCAGCAGCACGAGTGGGGGGGACTATGACTACACCTTC

v_call: TRBV27
clone_size: few
d_call: NA
j_call: TRBJ1-2
cdr3_aa: CASSLSSYTLGGYTF
cdr3_nt: TGTGCCAGCAGTTTATCATCGTACACCCTGGGAGGCTACACCTTC

v_call: TRBV20-1
clone_size: NA
d_call: TRBD2
j_call: TRBJ2-1
cdr3_aa: CSASRLAGWDEQFF
cdr3_nt: TGCAGTGCTAGTCGGCTAGCGGGGTGGGATGAGCAGTTCTTC